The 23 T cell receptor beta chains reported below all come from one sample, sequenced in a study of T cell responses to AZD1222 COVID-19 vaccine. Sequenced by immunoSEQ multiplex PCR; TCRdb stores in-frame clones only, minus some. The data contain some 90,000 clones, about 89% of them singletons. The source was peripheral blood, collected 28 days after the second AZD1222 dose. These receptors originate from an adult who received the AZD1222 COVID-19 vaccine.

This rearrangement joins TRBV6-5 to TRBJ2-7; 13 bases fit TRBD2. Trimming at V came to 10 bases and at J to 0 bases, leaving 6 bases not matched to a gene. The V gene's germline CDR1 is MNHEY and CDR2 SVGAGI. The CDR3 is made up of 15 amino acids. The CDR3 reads CATRTSGGHSYEQYF. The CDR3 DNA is TGTGCCACCAGGACTAGCGGGGGCCACTCCTACGAGCAGTACTTC.

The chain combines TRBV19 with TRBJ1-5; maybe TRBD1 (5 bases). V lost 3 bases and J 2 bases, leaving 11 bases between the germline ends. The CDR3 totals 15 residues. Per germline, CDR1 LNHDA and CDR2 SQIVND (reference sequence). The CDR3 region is CASSIPGGRNQPQHF. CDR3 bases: TGTGCCAGTAGTATCCCGGGGGGACGCAATCAGCCCCAGCATTTT.

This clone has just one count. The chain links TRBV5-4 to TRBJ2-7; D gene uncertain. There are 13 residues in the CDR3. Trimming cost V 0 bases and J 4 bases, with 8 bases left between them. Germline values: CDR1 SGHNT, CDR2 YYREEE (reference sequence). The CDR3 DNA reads TGTGCCAGCAGCTTGGAATGGGGTTACGAGCAGTACTTC. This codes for CASSLEWGYEQYF.

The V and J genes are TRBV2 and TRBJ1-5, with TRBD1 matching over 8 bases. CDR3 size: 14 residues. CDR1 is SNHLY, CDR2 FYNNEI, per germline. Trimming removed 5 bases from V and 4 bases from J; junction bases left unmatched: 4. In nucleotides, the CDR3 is TGTGCCAGCAGTCGGGACAGGAAAAATCAGCCCCAGCATTTT. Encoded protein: CASSRDRKNQPQHF.

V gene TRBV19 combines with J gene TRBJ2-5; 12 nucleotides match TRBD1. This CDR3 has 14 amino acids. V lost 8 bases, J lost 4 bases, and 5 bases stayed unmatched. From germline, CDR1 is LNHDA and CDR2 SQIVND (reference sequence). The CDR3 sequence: CASGTGGSGETQYF. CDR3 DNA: TGTGCCAGTGGGACAGGGGGCTCTGGAGAGACCCAGTACTTC.

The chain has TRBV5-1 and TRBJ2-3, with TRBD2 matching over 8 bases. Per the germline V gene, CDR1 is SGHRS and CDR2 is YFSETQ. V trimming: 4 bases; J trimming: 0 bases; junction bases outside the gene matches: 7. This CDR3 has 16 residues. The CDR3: CASSKGTSGSTDTQYF. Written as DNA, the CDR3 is TGCGCCAGCAGCAAGGGGACTAGTGGGAGCACAGATACGCAGTATTTT.

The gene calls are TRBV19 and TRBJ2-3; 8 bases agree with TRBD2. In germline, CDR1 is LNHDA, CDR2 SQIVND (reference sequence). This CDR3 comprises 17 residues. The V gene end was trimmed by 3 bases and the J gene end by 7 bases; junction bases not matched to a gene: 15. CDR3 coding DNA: TGTGCCAGTAGTATTCCCTCCTCGGCGGGGGGCTTTAATACGCAGTATTTT. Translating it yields CASSIPSSAGGFNTQYF.

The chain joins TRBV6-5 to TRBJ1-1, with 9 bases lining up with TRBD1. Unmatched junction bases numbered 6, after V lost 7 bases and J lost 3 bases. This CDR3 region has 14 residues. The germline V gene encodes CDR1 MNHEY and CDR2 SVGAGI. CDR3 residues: CASKQTGGDTEAFF. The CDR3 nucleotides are TGTGCCAGCAAGCAAACAGGGGGCGACACTGAAGCTTTCTTT.

CDR3 sequence reads: CASSLVGITEAFF. CDR3 coding DNA: TGCGCCAGCAGCTTGGTTGGGATCACTGAAGCTTTCTTT. V usage is TRBV5-1 and J usage is TRBJ1-1, with no clear D. The V gene's germline CDR1 is SGHRS and CDR2 YFSETQ. V shed 0 bases and J shed 4 bases, with 7 bases lying between them. The CDR3 has 13 amino acids.

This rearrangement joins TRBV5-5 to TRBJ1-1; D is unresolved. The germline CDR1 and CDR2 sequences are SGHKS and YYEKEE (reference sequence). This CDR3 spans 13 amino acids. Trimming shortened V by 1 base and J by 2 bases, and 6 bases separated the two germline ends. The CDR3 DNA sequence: TGTGCCAGCAGCTTGCACAGTAACACTGAAGCTTTCTTT. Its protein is CASSLHSNTEAFF.

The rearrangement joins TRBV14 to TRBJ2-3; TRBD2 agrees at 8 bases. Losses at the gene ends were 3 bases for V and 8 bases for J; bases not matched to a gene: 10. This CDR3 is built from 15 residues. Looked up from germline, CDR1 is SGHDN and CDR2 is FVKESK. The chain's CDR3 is CASSQEGLGIATQYF. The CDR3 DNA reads TGTGCCAGCAGCCAGGAGGGACTAGGAATTGCTACGCAGTATTTT.

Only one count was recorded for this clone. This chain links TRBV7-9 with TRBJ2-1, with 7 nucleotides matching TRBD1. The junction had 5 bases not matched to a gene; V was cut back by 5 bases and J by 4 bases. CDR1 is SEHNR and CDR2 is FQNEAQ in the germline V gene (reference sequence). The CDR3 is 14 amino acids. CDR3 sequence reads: CASSHRQGYNEQFF. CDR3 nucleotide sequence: TGTGCCAGCAGCCATCGACAGGGATACAATGAGCAGTTCTTC.

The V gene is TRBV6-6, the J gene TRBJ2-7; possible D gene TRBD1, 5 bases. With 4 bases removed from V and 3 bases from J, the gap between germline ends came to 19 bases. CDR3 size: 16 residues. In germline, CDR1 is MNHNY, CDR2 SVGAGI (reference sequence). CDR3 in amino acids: CASSSPVPGHYYEQYF. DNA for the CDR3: TGTGCCAGCAGTTCTCCCGTGCCAGGGCACTACTACGAGCAGTACTTC.

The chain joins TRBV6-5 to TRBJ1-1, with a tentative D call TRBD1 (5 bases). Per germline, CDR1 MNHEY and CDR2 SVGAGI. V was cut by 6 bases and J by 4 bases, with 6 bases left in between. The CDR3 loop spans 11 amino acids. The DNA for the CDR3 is TGTGCCAGCAGAGGGGTCACTGAAGCTTTCTTT. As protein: CASRGVTEAFF.

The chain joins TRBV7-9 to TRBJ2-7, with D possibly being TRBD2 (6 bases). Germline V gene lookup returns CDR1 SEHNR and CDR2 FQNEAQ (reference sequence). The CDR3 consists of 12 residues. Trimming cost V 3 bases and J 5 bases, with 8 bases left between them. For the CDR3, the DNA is TGTGCCAGCAGCTTCGCGGGGCACGAGCAGTACTTC. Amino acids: CASSFAGHEQYF.

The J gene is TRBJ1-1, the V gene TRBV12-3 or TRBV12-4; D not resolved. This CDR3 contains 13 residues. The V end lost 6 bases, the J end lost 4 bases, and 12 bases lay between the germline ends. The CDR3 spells CASSLKSGTEAFF. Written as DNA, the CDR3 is TGTGCCAGCAGCCTAAAAAGCGGCACTGAAGCTTTCTTT.

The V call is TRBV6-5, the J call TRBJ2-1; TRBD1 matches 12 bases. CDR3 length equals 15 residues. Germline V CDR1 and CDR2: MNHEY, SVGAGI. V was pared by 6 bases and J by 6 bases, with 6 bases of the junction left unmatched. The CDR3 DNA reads TGTGCCAGCAGGTCGGGACAGGGGGCTAGCAATGAGCAGTTCTTC. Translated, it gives CASRSGQGASNEQFF.

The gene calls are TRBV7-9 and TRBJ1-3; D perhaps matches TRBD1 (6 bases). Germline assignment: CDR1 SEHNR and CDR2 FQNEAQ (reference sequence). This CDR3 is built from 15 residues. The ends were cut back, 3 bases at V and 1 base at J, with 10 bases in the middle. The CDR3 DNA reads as TGTGCCAGCAGCTTTACAGGGAGGTCTGGAAACACCATATATTTT. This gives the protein CASSFTGRSGNTIYF. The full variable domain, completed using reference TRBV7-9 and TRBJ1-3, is DTGVSQNPRHKITKRGQNVTFRCDPISEHNRLYWYRQTLGQGPEFLTYFQNEAQLEKSRLLSDRFSAERPKGSFSTLEIQRTEQGDSAMYLCASSFTGRSGNTIYFGEGSWLTVV.

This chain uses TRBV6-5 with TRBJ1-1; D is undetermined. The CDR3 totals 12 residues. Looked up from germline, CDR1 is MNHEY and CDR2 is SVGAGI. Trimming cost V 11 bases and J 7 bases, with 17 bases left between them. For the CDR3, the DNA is TGTGCCTCCTCGACCTGGGGTCTTGAAGCTTTCTTT. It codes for CASSTWGLEAFF.

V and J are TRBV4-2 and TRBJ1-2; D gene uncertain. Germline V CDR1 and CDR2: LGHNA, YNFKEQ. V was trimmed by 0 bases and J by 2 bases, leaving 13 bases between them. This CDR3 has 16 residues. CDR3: CASSQDPTEGNYGYTF. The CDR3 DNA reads TGTGCCAGCAGCCAAGATCCCACAGAGGGCAACTATGGCTACACCTTC.

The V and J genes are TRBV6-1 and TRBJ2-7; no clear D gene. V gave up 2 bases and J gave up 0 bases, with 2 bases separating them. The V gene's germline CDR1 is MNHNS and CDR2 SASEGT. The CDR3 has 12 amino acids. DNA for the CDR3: TGTGCCAGCAGTGAAAGCTCCTACGAGCAGTACTTC. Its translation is CASSESSYEQYF.

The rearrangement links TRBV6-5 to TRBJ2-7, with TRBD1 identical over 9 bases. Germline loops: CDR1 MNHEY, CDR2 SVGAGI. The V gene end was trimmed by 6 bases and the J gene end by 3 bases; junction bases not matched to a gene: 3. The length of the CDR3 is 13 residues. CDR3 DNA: TGTGCCAGCAGGGAGACAGGGGGCTACGAGCAGTACTTC. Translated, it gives CASRETGGYEQYF.

The CDR3 is CASTPRDVANTGELFF. The CDR3 DNA reads TGCGCCAGCACTCCCCGGGACGTAGCGAACACCGGGGAGCTGTTTTTT. The rearrangement uses TRBV4-1 and TRBJ2-2; either TRBD1 or TRBD2 may fit D (5 bases each). V was clipped by 7 bases and J by 0 bases, with 15 bases between them. Looked up from germline, CDR1 is MGHRA and CDR2 is YSYEKL. The CDR3 is 16 amino acids.